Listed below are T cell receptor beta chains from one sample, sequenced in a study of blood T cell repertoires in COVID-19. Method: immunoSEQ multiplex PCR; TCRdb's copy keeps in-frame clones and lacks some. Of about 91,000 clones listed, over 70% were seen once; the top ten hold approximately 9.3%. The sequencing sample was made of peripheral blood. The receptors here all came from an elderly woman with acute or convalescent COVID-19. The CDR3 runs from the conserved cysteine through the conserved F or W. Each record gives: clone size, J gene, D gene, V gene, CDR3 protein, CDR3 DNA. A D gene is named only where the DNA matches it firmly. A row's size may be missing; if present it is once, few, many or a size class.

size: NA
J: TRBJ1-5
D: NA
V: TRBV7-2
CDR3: CASSLGQSSNQPQHF
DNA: TGTGCCAGCAGCTTAGGACAGAGCAGCAATCAGCCCCAGCATTTT

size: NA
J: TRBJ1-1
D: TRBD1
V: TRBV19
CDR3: CASTPPGTANTEAFF
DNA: TGTGCCAGTACCCCCCCCGGGACAGCGAACACTGAAGCTTTCTTT

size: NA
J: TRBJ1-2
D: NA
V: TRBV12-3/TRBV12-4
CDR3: CASGQTVTYGYTF
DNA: TGTGCCAGCGGACAGACAGTCACGTATGGCTACACCTTC

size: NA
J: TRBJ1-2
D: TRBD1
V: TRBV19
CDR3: CASTHPRTGAGNGYTF
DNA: TGTGCCAGTACTCATCCCCGGACAGGGGCGGGGAATGGCTACACCTTC

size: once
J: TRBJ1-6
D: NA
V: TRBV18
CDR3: CASSPPRGSSYNSPLHF
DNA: TGTGCCAGCTCACCACCAAGGGGGAGCTCCTATAATTCACCCCTCCACTTT

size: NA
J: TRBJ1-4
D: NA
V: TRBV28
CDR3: CASSFRGHRRANEKLFF
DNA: TGTGCCAGCAGTTTTCGGGGACACAGGCGGGCTAATGAAAAACTGTTTTTT

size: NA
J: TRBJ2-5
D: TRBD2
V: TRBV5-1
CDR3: CASSVSGTSGQETQYF
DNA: TGCGCCAGCAGCGTCTCCGGGACTAGCGGGCAGGAGACCCAGTACTTC

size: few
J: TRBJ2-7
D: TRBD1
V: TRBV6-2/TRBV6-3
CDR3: CASSWTGLGEQYF
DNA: TGTGCCAGCAGTTGGACAGGGTTGGGCGAGCAGTACTTC

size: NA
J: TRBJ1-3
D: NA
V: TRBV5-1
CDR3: CASSYSGEEGNTIYF
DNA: TGCGCCAGCAGCTATTCAGGGGAAGAAGGAAACACCATATATTTT

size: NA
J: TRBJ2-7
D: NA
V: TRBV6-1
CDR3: CASSEVGPRGWYF
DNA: TGTGCCAGCAGTGAAGTAGGGCCAAGAGGGTGGTACTTC

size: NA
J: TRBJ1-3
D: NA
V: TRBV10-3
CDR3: CAINGGAGNTIYF
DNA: TGTGCCATCAATGGAGGGGCTGGAAACACCATATATTTT

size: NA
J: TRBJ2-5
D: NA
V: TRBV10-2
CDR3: CASRDSRGVWETQYF
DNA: TGCGCCAGCAGAGATTCCAGGGGGGTCTGGGAGACCCAGTACTTC

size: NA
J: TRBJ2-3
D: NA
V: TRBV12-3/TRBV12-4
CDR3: CASSPGVAQYF
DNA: TGTGCCAGCAGTCCGGGGGTGGCGCAGTATTTT

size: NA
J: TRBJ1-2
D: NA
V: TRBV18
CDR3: CASSPLPDTNYGYTF
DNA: TGTGCCAGCTCACCACTCCCGGACACTAACTATGGCTACACCTTC

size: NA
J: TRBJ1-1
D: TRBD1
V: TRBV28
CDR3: CASTPGTAPNTEAFF
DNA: TGTGCCAGCACTCCCGGGACAGCTCCGAACACTGAAGCTTTCTTT

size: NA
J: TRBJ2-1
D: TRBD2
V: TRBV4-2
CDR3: CASSQAGTSGSNEQFF
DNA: TGTGCCAGCAGCCAAGCCGGGACTAGCGGGAGCAATGAGCAGTTCTTC

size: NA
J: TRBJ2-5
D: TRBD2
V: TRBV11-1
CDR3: CASRGTSQPTGTQYF
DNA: TGTGCCAGCAGGGGGACTAGCCAACCCACAGGGACCCAGTACTTC

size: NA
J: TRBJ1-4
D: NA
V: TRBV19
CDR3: CASSTGAILIEKLFF
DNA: TGTGCCAGTAGTACTGGGGCGATACTGATAGAAAAACTGTTTTTT

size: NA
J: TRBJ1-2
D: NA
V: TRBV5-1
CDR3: CASSPQDTNYGYTF
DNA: TGCGCCAGCAGCCCACAGGATACAAACTATGGCTACACCTTC

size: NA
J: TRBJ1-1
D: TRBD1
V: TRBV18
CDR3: CASSATGGEAEAFF
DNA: TGTGCCAGCTCAGCTACAGGGGGAGAAGCTGAAGCTTTCTTT

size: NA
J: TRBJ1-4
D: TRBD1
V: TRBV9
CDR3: CASSPQGGLEEKLFF
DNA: TGTGCCAGCAGCCCCCAGGGGGGTTTAGAAGAAAAACTGTTTTTT

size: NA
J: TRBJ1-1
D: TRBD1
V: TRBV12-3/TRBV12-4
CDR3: CASRLTGVPEAFF
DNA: TGTGCCAGCAGACTAACAGGGGTCCCTGAAGCTTTCTTT

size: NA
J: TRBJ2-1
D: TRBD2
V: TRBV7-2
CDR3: CASSPPGLSFGVEQFF
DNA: TGTGCCAGCAGCCCCCCGGGACTATCTTTCGGGGTTGAGCAGTTCTTC

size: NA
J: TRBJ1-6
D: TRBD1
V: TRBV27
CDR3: CASSRKGFGTGLDSPLHF
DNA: TGTGCCAGCAGCCGTAAAGGGTTCGGGACAGGGCTCGATTCACCCCTCCACTTT

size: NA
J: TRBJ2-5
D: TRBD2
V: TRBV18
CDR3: CASSPPRAGGQETQYF
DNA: TGTGCCAGCTCACCACCGAGGGCGGGGGGACAAGAGACCCAGTACTTC

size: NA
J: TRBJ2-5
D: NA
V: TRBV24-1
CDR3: CATSDSGYSQETQYF
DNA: TGTGCCACCAGTGATAGCGGGTACAGTCAAGAGACCCAGTACTTC

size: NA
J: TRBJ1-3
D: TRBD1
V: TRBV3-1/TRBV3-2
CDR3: CASSQDDLTGAGNTIYF
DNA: TGTGCCAGCAGCCAAGATGACCTGACAGGGGCTGGAAACACCATATATTTT

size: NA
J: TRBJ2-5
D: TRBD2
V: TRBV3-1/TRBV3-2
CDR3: CASSPRTSRETQYF
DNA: TGTGCCAGCAGTCCCCGGACTAGCCGAGAGACCCAGTACTTC

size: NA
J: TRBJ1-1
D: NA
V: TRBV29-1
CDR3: CSVHRGAHDTEAFF
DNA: TGCAGCGTTCATCGGGGGGCACACGACACTGAAGCTTTCTTT

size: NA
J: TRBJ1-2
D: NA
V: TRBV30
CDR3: CAWSPRDYGYTF
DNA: TGTGCCTGGAGCCCCCGGGACTATGGCTACACCTTC

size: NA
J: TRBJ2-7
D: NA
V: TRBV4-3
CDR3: CASSQEPRRGYEQYF
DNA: TGCGCCAGCAGCCAAGAACCCCGACGGGGCTACGAGCAGTACTTC

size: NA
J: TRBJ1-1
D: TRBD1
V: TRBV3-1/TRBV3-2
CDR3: CASSPRDRLNTEAFF
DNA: TGTGCCAGCAGCCCTAGGGACAGATTGAACACTGAAGCTTTCTTT

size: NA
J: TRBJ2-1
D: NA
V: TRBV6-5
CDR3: CASKFGMYNEQFF
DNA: TGTGCCAGCAAATTTGGCATGTACAATGAGCAGTTCTTC

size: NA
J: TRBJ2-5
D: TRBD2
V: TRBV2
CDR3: CASSEVLGLAGQETQYF
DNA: TGTGCCAGCAGTGAAGTTTTGGGACTAGCGGGGCAGGAGACCCAGTACTTC

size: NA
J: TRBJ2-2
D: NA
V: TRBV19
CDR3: CASSPQTGELFF
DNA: TGTGCCAGTAGTCCCCAGACCGGGGAGCTGTTTTTT

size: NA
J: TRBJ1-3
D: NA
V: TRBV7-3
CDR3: CASSPHGRGAGNTIYF
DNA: TGTGCCAGCAGCCCCCATGGGCGCGGGGCAGGAAACACCATATATTTT

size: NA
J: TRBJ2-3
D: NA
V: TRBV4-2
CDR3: CASSQEALAVGADTQYF
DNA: TGTGCCAGCAGCCAAGAGGCGCTAGCTGTTGGAGCAGATACGCAGTATTTT

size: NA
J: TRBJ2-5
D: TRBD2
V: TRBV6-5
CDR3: CASSFGLVGETQYF
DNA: TGTGCCAGCAGTTTCGGACTAGTTGGTGAGACCCAGTACTTC

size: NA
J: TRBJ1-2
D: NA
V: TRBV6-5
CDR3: CASSPPTGSGYTF
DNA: TGTGCCAGCAGTCCACCCACAGGGAGCGGCTACACCTTC

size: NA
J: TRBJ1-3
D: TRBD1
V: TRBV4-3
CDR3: CASSQDWTGGGGNTIYF
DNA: TGCGCCAGCAGCCAAGATTGGACAGGGGGCGGTGGAAACACCATATATTTT